This T cell receptor beta chain was recovered during a study of Ad26.COV2.S vaccination and SARS-CoV-2 variants. Treatment reported: roughly 20 received Ad26.COV2.S at low or high dose, single or two shots; 5 received placebo; per-sample allocation not given. It was on day 63 after the first vaccine or placebo injection that samples were taken. Boston hosted the donor, who was an adult aged 18-55 years. The CDR3 extends over 14 amino acids. Trimming took 6 bases from V and 0 from J; bases not matched to a gene: 5. Germline CDR1 is SNHLY and CDR2 is FYNNEI. Clones were read by immunoSEQ multiplex PCR, and TCRdb kept only the in-frame ones, dropping some. The sample holds about 370,000 clones, roughly nine tenths seen once.

This sequence was found in a person between 18 and 65 years old who received the Ad26.COV2.S COVID-19 vaccine or a placebo. This material consisted of peripheral blood, taken in a trial of Ad26.COV2.S vaccine versus placebo. The rearrangement uses TRBV2 and TRBJ2-7, with 7 bases matching TRBD1. The CDR3 sequence: CASRDRVSSYEQYF. CDR3 sequence (DNA): TGTGCCAGCAGAGACAGGGTTAGCTCCTACGAGCAGTACTTC.